The 30 T cell receptor beta chains below were found in one sample sequenced in a study of blood T cell repertoires in COVID-19 (dated by TCRdb to 2020 to 2021). Preparation of the library involved the immunoSEQ multiplex PCR assay. TCRdb limited this immuneACCESS table to in-frame rearrangements with V and J called. A share of clones is missing; checked studies link under half to unresolved V genes, and the rest is unexplained. This sample holds 110,000 or so clones; 70% to 90% were observed only once. The ten largest clones add up to 8.4% of the sample. The sample comprised peripheral blood. The receptors derive from a woman aged 65 to 85 who had recovered from COVID-19.

The rearrangement links TRBV9 to TRBJ1-3; 7 positions agree with TRBD1. The CDR3 is made up of 15 amino acids. The germline gives CDR1 SGDLS, CDR2 YYNGEE. Trimming cost V 3 bases and J 8 bases; bases outside gene matches: 11. The CDR3 is CASSDGQALGDTIYF. CDR3 nucleotide sequence: TGTGCCAGCAGCGACGGACAGGCCTTGGGAGACACCATATATTTT. The full variable domain, its missing parts supplied by reference TRBV9 and TRBJ1-3, is DSGVTQTPKHLITATGQRVTLRCSPRSGDLSVYWYQQSLDQGLQFLIQYYNGEERAKGNILERFSAQQFPDLHSELNLSSLELGDSALYFCASSDGQALGDTIYFGEGSWLTVV.

The rearrangement joins TRBV5-5 to TRBJ2-7, with 9 bases identical to TRBD2. The CDR3 extends over 15 amino acids. CDR1 and CDR2 (germline): SGHKS, YYEKEE (reference sequence). Germline trimming cut 2 bases from V and 4 bases from J; bases unmatched to any gene: 7. The DNA of the CDR3 is TGTGCCAGCAGCTTTCTAGCGGGGAATACTTACGAGCAGTACTTC. This gives the protein CASSFLAGNTYEQYF. Together with reference TRBV5-5 and TRBJ2-7, the CDR3 gives the full variable domain: DAGVTQSPTHLIKTRGQQVTLRCSPISGHKSVSWYQQVLGQGPQFIFQYYEKEERGRGNFPDRFSARQFPNYSSELNVNALLLGDSALYLCASSFLAGNTYEQYFGPGTRLTVT.

The chain uses TRBV11-2 and TRBJ2-1; weak D call: TRBD2 (6 bases). V shed 5 bases and J shed 9 bases, with 17 bases lying between them. This CDR3 is 14 amino acids long. Germline assignment: CDR1 SGHAT and CDR2 FQNNGV. CDR3 DNA: TGTGCCAGCAGCCCGGACTACGTCAGCGGTGAGCAGTTCTTC. It yields the protein CASSPDYVSGEQFF.

The chain employs TRBV7-9 and TRBJ2-7, with 8 positions matching TRBD2. Germline loops: CDR1 SEHNR, CDR2 FQNEAQ (reference sequence). The CDR3 is 14 amino acids. The V gene end was trimmed by 6 bases and the J gene end by 3 bases; junction bases not matched to a gene: 7. CDR3 in DNA: TGTGCCAGCAGTCGTACGGGGGGGTACTACGAGCAGTACTTC. This gives the protein CASSRTGGYYEQYF.

This CDR3 is CASRPTAGQFNQPQHF. As DNA, the CDR3 is TGTGCCAGCAGACCCACCGCCGGACAGTTTAATCAGCCCCAGCATTTT. The chain is built from TRBV2 and TRBJ1-5; tentatively, D is TRBD1 (6 bases). The ends were cut back, 6 bases at V and 4 bases at J, with 19 bases in the middle. CDR1 and CDR2 from the germline V gene are SNHLY and FYNNEI. This CDR3 region has 16 residues.

The chain employs TRBV5-1 and TRBJ2-7; perhaps TRBD1 as D (5 bases). This CDR3 region has 15 residues. Trimming took 0 bases from V and 0 from J, leaving 10 bases between them. Looked up from germline, CDR1 is SGHRS and CDR2 is YFSETQ. CDR3 sequence (DNA): TGCGCCAGCAGCTTGGGACAGCCCGGCTCCTACGAGCAGTACTTC. Translation gives CASSLGQPGSYEQYF.

The rearrangement links TRBV6-2 or TRBV6-3 to TRBJ2-7; unclear D gene. This CDR3 comprises 12 residues. V was pared by 2 bases and J by 6 bases, with 8 bases between. From germline, CDR1 is MNHEY and CDR2 SVGEGT. DNA of the CDR3: TGTGCCAGCAGTTACCCCCCGGGCGAGCAGTACTTC. Its protein product is CASSYPPGEQYF.

The chain is built from TRBV30 and TRBJ2-7, with D perhaps TRBD2 (5 bases). This CDR3 has 13 residues. The germline V gene encodes CDR1 GTSNPN and CDR2 SVGIG (reference sequence). Trimming left V 5 bases short and J 7 bases short, with 18 bases between. The CDR3 DNA is TGTGCCTGGGGTCGGCGGGCTCCGGGGGAGCAGTACTTC. It is translated as CAWGRRAPGEQYF.

This clone was observed a few times. This rearrangement joins TRBV9 to TRBJ1-4; tentative D call: TRBD1 (6 bases). This CDR3 spans 17 amino acids. Germline CDR1 and CDR2: SGDLS and YYNGEE. Trimming pared 4 bases from V and 8 bases from J, leaving 24 bases between. The CDR3 region is CASSPRGGGFVREKLFF. The CDR3 DNA is TGTGCCAGCAGCCCGCGGGGAGGGGGGTTCGTCCGCGAAAAACTGTTTTTT.

This clone showed up just a few times. This chain uses TRBV20-1 with TRBJ2-3; D gene ambiguous. V shed 4 bases and J shed 6 bases, with 5 bases lying between them. From germline, CDR1 is DFQATT and CDR2 SNEGSKA (reference sequence). There are 10 residues in the CDR3. The CDR3 loop reads CSANADTQYF. The CDR3 region has the DNA TGCAGTGCTAACGCGGATACGCAGTATTTT.

This clone was observed a single time. CDR3 loop: CASSPTVNSNQPQHF. The DNA of the CDR3 is TGTGCCAGCTCCCCTACAGTGAATAGCAATCAGCCCCAGCATTTT. This chain uses TRBV18 with TRBJ1-5, with unresolved D. This CDR3 has 15 residues. Germline assignment: CDR1 KGHSH and CDR2 LQKENI. Deletions cut 6 bases from V and 0 bases from J, with 12 bases between.

This clone occurred once. This chain joins TRBV5-1 and TRBJ2-5; D is unresolved. This CDR3 has 12 amino acids. Germline V CDR1 and CDR2: SGHRS, YFSETQ. V lost 0 bases and J 5 bases, leaving 5 bases between the germline ends. The CDR3 reads CASSLASETQYF. CDR3 bases: TGCGCCAGCAGCTTGGCCTCGGAGACCCAGTACTTC. Supplemented by reference TRBV5-1 and TRBJ2-5, the full variable domain reads KAGVTQTPRYLIKTRGQQVTLSCSPISGHRSVSWYQQTPGQGLQFLFEYFSETQRNKGNFPGRFSGRQFSNSRSEMNVSTLELGDSALYLCASSLASETQYFGPGTRLLVL.

This sequence joins TRBV9 and TRBJ2-5; the D is unclear. This CDR3 has 11 residues. The germline V gene encodes CDR1 SGDLS and CDR2 YYNGEE. V lost 3 bases to trimming and J lost 7 bases, with 7 bases between them. The DNA of the CDR3 is TGTGCCAGCAGCGCGGGTTGGACCCAGTACTTC. Its translation is CASSAGWTQYF.

The genes are TRBV4-3 and TRBJ2-7, with D possibly matching TRBD2 (6 bases). The germline gives CDR1 LGHNA, CDR2 YSLEER. CDR3 length: 14 amino acids. V was pared by 0 bases and J by 6 bases, with 12 bases between. The CDR3 region has the DNA TGCGCCAGCAGCCAAGACCGGGCGGGGCCCGAGCAGTACTTC. As protein: CASSQDRAGPEQYF.

This chain connects TRBV11-1 to TRBJ2-5, with 12 bases that match TRBD2. CDR1 and CDR2 (germline): SGHAT, FQDESV (reference sequence). The CDR3 has 15 residues. Trimming removed 8 bases from V and 0 bases from J; junction bases left unmatched: 4. The CDR3 region has the DNA TGTGCCAGCCGACCTAGCGGGAGGGACCAAGAGACCCAGTACTTC. Protein product: CASRPSGRDQETQYF.

The chain uses TRBV15 and TRBJ1-1, with a weak D call TRBD1 (6 bases). Trimming stripped 8 bases from V and 8 bases from J, with 12 bases between. Germline V gives CDR1 LNHNV, CDR2 YYDKDF (reference sequence). This CDR3 is built from 11 residues. The CDR3 here is CATLQGREAFF. CDR3 coding DNA: TGTGCCACCTTACAGGGCCGAGAAGCTTTCTTT.

CDR3 DNA: TGCACCAGCAGCCTTAGCGGCTCCTACAATGAGCAGTTCTTC. Protein: CTSSLSGSYNEQFF. The V call is TRBV1, the J call TRBJ2-1; the table assigns TRBD2, which was not confirmed against the DNA. TRBV1 is a pseudogene locus. The CDR3 is 14 amino acids.

This chain joins TRBV4-3 and TRBJ2-2; 7 nucleotides line up with TRBD1. CDR3 size: 16 residues. The V segment lost 7 bases and the J segment 0 bases; nucleotides outside the gene matches: 8. Germline CDR1 is LGHNA and CDR2 is YSLEER. CDR3 protein: CASTAYTGANTGELFF. For the CDR3, the DNA is TGCGCCAGCACCGCATATACAGGGGCGAACACCGGGGAGCTGTTTTTT.

V is TRBV18 and J is TRBJ1-2; 7 bases match TRBD1. CDR1 KGHSH and CDR2 LQKENI come from the germline V gene. The ends lost 2 bases at V and 4 bases at J; junction bases unmatched: 4. This CDR3 is built from 14 residues. CDR3 sequence reads: CASSPGQEIYGYTF. CDR3 nucleotide sequence: TGTGCCAGCTCACCAGGACAGGAGATCTATGGCTACACCTTC.

V usage is TRBV30 and J usage is TRBJ1-2, with D perhaps TRBD1 (6 bases). V lost 0 bases and J 13 bases, leaving 15 bases between the germline ends. The germline V gene has CDR1 GTSNPN and CDR2 SVGIG (reference sequence). CDR3 length: 12 residues. The chain's CDR3 is CAWSVFRGQLTF. The DNA for the CDR3 is TGTGCCTGGAGTGTTTTCAGGGGACAACTCACCTTC.

The chain joins TRBV5-1 to TRBJ2-1; 11 bases are a match to TRBD2. The CDR3 loop spans 15 amino acids. The germline gives CDR1 SGHRS, CDR2 YFSETQ. With 6 bases clipped from V and 4 bases from J, the junction kept 6 bases outside the gene matches. The CDR3 loop is CASTLAGGWYNEQFF. The CDR3, as DNA: TGCGCCAGCACCTTAGCGGGGGGGTGGTACAATGAGCAGTTCTTC.

The gene calls are TRBV25-1 and TRBJ2-2; no reliable D call. CDR1 and CDR2 from the germline V gene are MGHDK and SYGVNS. Trimming shortened V by 4 bases and J by 3 bases, and 9 bases separated the two germline ends. The CDR3 extends over 14 amino acids. CDR3 loop: CASSGFRDTGELFF. CDR3 in DNA: TGTGCCAGCAGTGGCTTCCGGGACACCGGGGAGCTGTTTTTT.

The V gene is TRBV30, the J gene TRBJ1-1, with 8 positions matching TRBD1. CDR1 is GTSNPN and CDR2 is SVGIG in the germline V gene (reference sequence). This CDR3 spans 14 amino acids. V lost 2 bases and J lost 1; bases outside the gene matches: 3. CDR3 DNA: TGTGCCTGGAGTTCCGGGACAGGGAACACTGAAGCTTTCTTT. It translates to CAWSSGTGNTEAFF.

This clone was picked up a small number of times. This rearrangement joins TRBV7-6 to TRBJ1-6, with D possibly matching TRBD1 (5 bases). The V end was cut by 0 bases, the J end by 6 bases, with 12 bases between. The length of the CDR3 is 16 residues. The germline CDR1 and CDR2 sequences are SGHVS and FNYEAQ. CDR3 sequence: CASSLASREFNSPLHF. CDR3 DNA sequence: TGTGCCAGCAGCTTAGCGTCCAGGGAATTTAATTCACCCCTCCACTTT.

The rearrangement uses TRBV7-2 and TRBJ2-7; perhaps TRBD2 as D (6 bases). V was pared by 5 bases and J by 6 bases, with 20 bases between. Per the germline V gene, CDR1 is SGHTA and CDR2 is FQGNSA. This CDR3 comprises 15 residues. In nucleotides, the CDR3 is TGTGCCAGCAGCACACCAACGGGACTCCGGGCCGAGCAGTACTTC. The encoded protein is CASSTPTGLRAEQYF.

The J gene is TRBJ2-3, the V gene TRBV9, with 7 bases that match TRBD2. This CDR3 spans 14 amino acids. Germline assignment: CDR1 SGDLS and CDR2 YYNGEE. Germline trimming cut 2 bases from V and 1 base from J; bases unmatched to any gene: 1. The CDR3: CASSVTSGTDTQYF. CDR3 nucleotides: TGTGCCAGCAGCGTTACTAGCGGCACAGATACGCAGTATTTT.

The chain combines TRBV10-3 with TRBJ1-2; 7 bases are a match to TRBD1. The CDR3 has 12 amino acids. Trimming removed 6 bases from V and 3 bases from J; junction bases left unmatched: 1. Germline V gene sequence: CDR1 ENHRY, CDR2 SYGVKD. The CDR3 sequence: CAIRGTDYGYTF. The DNA of the CDR3 is TGTGCCATCAGGGGGACAGACTATGGCTACACCTTC.

The V and J genes are TRBV30 and TRBJ1-4, with 8 bases lining up with TRBD1. CDR1 and CDR2 from the germline V gene are GTSNPN and SVGIG (reference sequence). V shed 2 bases, J shed 8 bases, and the junction held 13 bases outside the gene matches. CDR3 length: 16 amino acids. CDR3 sequence reads: CAWSWGPAQGEEKLFF. CDR3 DNA sequence: TGTGCCTGGAGTTGGGGCCCGGCACAGGGGGAAGAAAAACTGTTTTTT.

This rearrangement joins TRBV25-1 to TRBJ1-2; unclear D gene. Germline lookup yields CDR1 MGHDK and CDR2 SYGVNS. The V and J ends lost 4 bases and 2 bases respectively, with 5 bases between them. The CDR3 covers 12 residues. CDR3 region: CASSAANYGYTF. As DNA, the CDR3 is TGTGCCAGCAGTGCAGCGAACTATGGCTACACCTTC.

The chain links TRBV24-1 to TRBJ2-5, with D perhaps matching TRBD2 (5 bases). Trimming removed 3 bases from V and 2 bases from J, with 18 bases in between. CDR1 and CDR2 from the germline V gene are KGHDR and SFDVKD. The CDR3 covers 17 residues. The CDR3 sequence: CATSDPRGHYHQETQYF. Written as DNA, the CDR3 is TGTGCCACCAGTGATCCCCGCGGGCACTACCATCAAGAGACCCAGTACTTC.